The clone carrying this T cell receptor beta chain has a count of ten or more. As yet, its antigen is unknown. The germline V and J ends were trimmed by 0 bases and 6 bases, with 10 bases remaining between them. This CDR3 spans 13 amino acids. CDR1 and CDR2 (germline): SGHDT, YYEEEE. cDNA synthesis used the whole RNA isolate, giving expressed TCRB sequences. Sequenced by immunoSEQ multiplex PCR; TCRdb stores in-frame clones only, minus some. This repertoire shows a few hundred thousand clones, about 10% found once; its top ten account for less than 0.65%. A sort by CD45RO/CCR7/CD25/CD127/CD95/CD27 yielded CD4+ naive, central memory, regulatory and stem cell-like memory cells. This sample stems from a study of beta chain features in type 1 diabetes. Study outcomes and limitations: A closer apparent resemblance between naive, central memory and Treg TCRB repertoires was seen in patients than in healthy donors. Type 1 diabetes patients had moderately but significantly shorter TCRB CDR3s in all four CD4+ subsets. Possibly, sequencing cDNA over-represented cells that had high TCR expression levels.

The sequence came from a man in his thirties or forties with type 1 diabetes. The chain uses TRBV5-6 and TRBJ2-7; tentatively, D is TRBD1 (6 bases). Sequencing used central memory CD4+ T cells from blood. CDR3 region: CASSLDRDGEQYF. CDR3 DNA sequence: TGTGCCAGCAGCTTGGACAGGGACGGCGAGCAGTACTTC. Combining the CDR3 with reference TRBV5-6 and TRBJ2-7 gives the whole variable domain DAGVTQSPTHLIKTRGQQVTLRCSPKSGHDTVSWYQQALGQGPQFIFQYYEEEERQRGNFPDRFSGHQFPNYSSELNVNALLLGDSALYLCASSLDRDGEQYFGPGTRLTVT.